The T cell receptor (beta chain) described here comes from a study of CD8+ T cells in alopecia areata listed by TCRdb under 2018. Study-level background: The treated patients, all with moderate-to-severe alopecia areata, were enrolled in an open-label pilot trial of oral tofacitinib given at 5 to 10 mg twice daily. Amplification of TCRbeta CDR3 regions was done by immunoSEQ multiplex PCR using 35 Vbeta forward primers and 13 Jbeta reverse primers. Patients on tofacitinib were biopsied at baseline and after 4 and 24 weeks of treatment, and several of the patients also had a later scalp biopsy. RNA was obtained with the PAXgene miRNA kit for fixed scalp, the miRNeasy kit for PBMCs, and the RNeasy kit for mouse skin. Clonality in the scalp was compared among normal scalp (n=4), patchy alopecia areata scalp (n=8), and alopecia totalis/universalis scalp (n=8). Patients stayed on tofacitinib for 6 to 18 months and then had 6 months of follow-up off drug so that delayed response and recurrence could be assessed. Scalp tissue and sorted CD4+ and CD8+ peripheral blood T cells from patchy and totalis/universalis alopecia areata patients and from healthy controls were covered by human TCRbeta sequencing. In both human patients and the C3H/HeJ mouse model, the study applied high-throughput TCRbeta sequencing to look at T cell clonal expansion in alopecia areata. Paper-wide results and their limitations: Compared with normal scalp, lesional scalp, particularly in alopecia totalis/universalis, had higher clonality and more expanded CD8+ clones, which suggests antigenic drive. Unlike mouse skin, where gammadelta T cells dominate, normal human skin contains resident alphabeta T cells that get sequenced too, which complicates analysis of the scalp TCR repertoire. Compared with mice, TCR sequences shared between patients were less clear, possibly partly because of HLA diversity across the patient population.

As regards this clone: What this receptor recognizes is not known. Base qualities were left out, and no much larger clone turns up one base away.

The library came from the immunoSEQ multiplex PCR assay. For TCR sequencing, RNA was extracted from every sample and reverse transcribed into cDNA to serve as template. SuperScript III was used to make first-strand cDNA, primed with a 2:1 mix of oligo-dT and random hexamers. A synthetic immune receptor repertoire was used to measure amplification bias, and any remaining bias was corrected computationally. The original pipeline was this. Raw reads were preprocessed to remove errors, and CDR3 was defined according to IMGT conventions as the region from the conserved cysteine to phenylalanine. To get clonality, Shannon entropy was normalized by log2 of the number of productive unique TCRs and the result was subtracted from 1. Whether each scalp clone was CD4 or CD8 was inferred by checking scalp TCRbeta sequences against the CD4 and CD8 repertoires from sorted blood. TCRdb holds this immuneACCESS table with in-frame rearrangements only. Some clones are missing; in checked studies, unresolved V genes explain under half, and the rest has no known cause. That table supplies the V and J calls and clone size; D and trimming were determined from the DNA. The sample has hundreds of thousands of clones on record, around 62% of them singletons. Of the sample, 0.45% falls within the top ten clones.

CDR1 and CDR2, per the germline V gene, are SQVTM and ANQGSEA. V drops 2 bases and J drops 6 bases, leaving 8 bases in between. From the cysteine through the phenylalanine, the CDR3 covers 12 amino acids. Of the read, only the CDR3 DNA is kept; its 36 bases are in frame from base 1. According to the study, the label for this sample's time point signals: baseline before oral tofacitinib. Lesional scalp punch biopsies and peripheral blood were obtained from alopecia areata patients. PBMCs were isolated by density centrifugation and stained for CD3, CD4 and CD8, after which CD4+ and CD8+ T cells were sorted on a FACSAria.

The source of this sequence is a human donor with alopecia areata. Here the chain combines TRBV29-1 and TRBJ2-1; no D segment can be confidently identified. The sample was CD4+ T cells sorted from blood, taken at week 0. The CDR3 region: CSVERSTNEQFF. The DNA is TGCAGCGTTGAACGGAGTACCAATGAGCAGTTCTTC.